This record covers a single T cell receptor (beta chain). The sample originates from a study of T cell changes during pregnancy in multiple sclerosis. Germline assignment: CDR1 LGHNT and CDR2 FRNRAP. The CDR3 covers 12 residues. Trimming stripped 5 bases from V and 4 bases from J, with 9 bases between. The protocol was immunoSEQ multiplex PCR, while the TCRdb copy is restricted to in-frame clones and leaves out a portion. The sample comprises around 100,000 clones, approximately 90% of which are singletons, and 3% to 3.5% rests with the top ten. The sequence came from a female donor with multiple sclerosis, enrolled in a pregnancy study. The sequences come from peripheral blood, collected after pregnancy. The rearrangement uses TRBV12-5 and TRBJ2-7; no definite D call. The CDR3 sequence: CASGHLYYEQYF. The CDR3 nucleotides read TGTGCTAGTGGTCATCTCTATTACGAGCAGTACTTC. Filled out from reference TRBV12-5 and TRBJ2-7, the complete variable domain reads DARVTQTPRHKVTEMGQEVTMRCQPILGHNTVFWYRQTMMQGLELLAYFRNRAPLDDSGMPKDRFSAEMPDATLATLKIQPSEPRDSAVYFCASGHLYYEQYFGPGTRLTVT.